This is a list of T cell receptor beta chains from one sample in a study of T cell changes during pregnancy in multiple sclerosis. Method: immunoSEQ multiplex PCR; TCRdb's copy keeps in-frame clones and lacks some. The sample records roughly 57,000 clones, roughly 90% being singletons. The sample in question was CD8+ T cells from peripheral blood mononuclear cells, obtained before pregnancy. The receptors shown here come from a female donor with multiple sclerosis, enrolled in a pregnancy study. Each CDR3 is given without its conserved first and last residue.

J,V,CDR3
TRBJ1-3,TRBV2,ASKGPGNTIY
TRBJ2-5,TRBV25-1,ASSERGDSGGAGETQY
TRBJ1-2,TRBV6-6,ASSYLENNYGYT
TRBJ2-5,TRBV19,ASSISGVGETQY
TRBJ2-5,TRBV9,ASRPGDQETQY
TRBJ1-1,TRBV2,ASRRPENTEAF
TRBJ1-1,TRBV6-6,ASRRDRENTEAF
TRBJ2-7,TRBV7-9,ASLSEGRDEQY
TRBJ2-7,TRBV14,ASSQDRRGSSYEQY
TRBJ2-7,TRBV10-3,AISDGYEQY
TRBJ2-7,TRBV7-9,ASSLERGGSYEQY
TRBJ1-2,TRBV4-1,ASSQEAGNGYT
TRBJ1-2,TRBV6-6,ASSPTGGGYGYT
TRBJ1-1,TRBV27,ASSLARQGVSTEAF
TRBJ2-4,TRBV5-1,ASSLRLAVDIQY
TRBJ1-3,TRBV11-3,ASSPPPGQGGISGNTIY
TRBJ2-6,TRBV4-3,ASSQDRGAGANVLT
TRBJ2-5,TRBV11-2,ASSSLEETQY
TRBJ1-5,TRBV6-5,ASSPGTISNQPQH
TRBJ1-1,TRBV6-4,ASSDTENTEAF
TRBJ2-3,TRBV27,ASSPGTGTDTQY
TRBJ2-7,TRBV4-3,ASSQDLAAHSYEQY
TRBJ2-7,TRBV14,ASSQVGGSSYEQY
TRBJ2-1,TRBV27,ASSLSGTGPASYNEQF
TRBJ1-5,TRBV4-2,ASSQVGQAPSNQPQH
TRBJ2-3,TRBV10-2,ASSESGGTGFGDTQY
TRBJ1-1,TRBV19,ASSLAQYTEAF
TRBJ1-2,TRBV9,ASSPGTASGYT
TRBJ2-1,TRBV5-1,ASSQEPGLVSYEQF
TRBJ2-1,TRBV2,ASRGQGQIRQF
TRBJ1-1,TRBV12-5,AGATGLRTEAF
TRBJ2-7,TRBV7-6,ASSSGVTYEQY
TRBJ2-7,TRBV11-1,ASSLPGYEQY
TRBJ2-5,TRBV27,ASSPSLQETQY
TRBJ1-3,TRBV29-1,SVVPENSGNTIY
TRBJ2-7,TRBV5-6,ASTWGQNSYEQY
TRBJ2-5,TRBV7-2,ASSLGPAYLETQY
TRBJ2-1,TRBV27,ASSLIGTGEQF
TRBJ1-5,TRBV2,ASSGQTSNQPQH
TRBJ2-1,TRBV7-9,ASSPAGGYNEQF
TRBJ2-3,TRBV30,AWSVGETGDTQY
TRBJ1-2,TRBV5-6,ASSPPGIYGYT
TRBJ1-2,TRBV2,ASSDRGNYGYT
TRBJ2-7,TRBV19,ASSMARTYEQY
TRBJ2-2,TRBV7-6,ASSLEGAGELF
TRBJ2-1,TRBV4-1,ASSQGQGPYNEQF
TRBJ2-7,TRBV29-1,SVVGGTAAFEQY
TRBJ1-1,TRBV9,ASSVGQGGVEAF
TRBJ2-3,TRBV7-6,ASSQLPPGLAGVADTQY
TRBJ1-1,TRBV6-5,ASSYAGTGASEAF
TRBJ2-7,TRBV7-2,ASARRGTDSYEQY
TRBJ2-7,TRBV4-1,ASSPLGGTYEQY